This T cell receptor (beta chain) was found in a study of patients and donors after allogeneic stem cell transplantation. This clonotype was recorded at least ten times. This CDR3 spans 15 amino acids. Trimming cost V 6 bases and J 2 bases, with 13 bases left between them. The germline V gene encodes CDR1 SEHNR and CDR2 FQNEAQ (reference sequence). Each CDR3 protein is one row after TCRdb ran MiXCR on the RT-PCR reads. The table lists fewer than 500,000 distinct CDR3 sequences, 15% to 20% of them singletons, with roughly 7% in the top ten. Sequenced material: blood, either unsorted or a sorted T cell fraction (not recorded which). This chain uses TRBV7-9 with TRBJ2-2; possibly TRBD2 for D (6 bases). The source is a human donor who was either an allogeneic HSCT recipient or a stem cell or donor lymphocyte infusion donor (not recorded which). It is not recorded whose cells these are; they may come from a transplant donor. The CDR3 DNA is TGTGCCAGCAGTTACGGGACTCCTAACACCGGGGAGCTGTTTTTT. Encoded protein: CASSYGTPNTGELFF.